Listed below are T cell receptor beta chains from one sample, sequenced in a study of shared clonotypes between healthy human individuals. TCRdb keeps only in-frame clones here, not all; method: immunoSEQ multiplex PCR. The sample contains a few million clones, approximately 93% of which appear only once. The sequenced sample was naive CD4+ T cells from PBMCs. These receptors originate from a man aged 18-30 years in good health. Some clones in this sample may be carry-over from other donors' samples. Each CDR3 is given with its conserved first and last residue. Fields, in order: CDR3 protein, J gene, V gene, clone size, CDR3 length. Clone size appears in some rows only: once, few, many, or a class for an expanded clone.

cdr3_aa: CASGVGVMSNYGYTF
j_call: TRBJ1-2
v_call: TRBV28
clone_size: .
cdr3_length: 15

cdr3_aa: CAISDTGTPETNEKLFF
j_call: TRBJ1-4
v_call: TRBV10-3
clone_size: .
cdr3_length: 17

cdr3_aa: CASSRQGAGEQYF
j_call: TRBJ2-7
v_call: TRBV7-3
clone_size: once
cdr3_length: 13

cdr3_aa: CASSLGDTQYF
j_call: TRBJ2-3
v_call: TRBV5-5
clone_size: once
cdr3_length: 11

cdr3_aa: CASSYRYQETQYF
j_call: TRBJ2-5
v_call: TRBV25-1
clone_size: .
cdr3_length: 13

cdr3_aa: CASSTQGFFGYTF
j_call: TRBJ1-2
v_call: TRBV18
clone_size: .
cdr3_length: 13

cdr3_aa: CSVAGLAIPEQYF
j_call: .
v_call: TRBV29-1
clone_size: .
cdr3_length: 13

cdr3_aa: CASSDQRSYGYTF
j_call: TRBJ1-2
v_call: TRBV2
clone_size: .
cdr3_length: 13

cdr3_aa: CASSLQGNRANEKLFF
j_call: TRBJ1-4
v_call: TRBV5-1
clone_size: .
cdr3_length: 16

cdr3_aa: CASTSMAAYNEQFF
j_call: TRBJ2-1
v_call: TRBV11-1
clone_size: once
cdr3_length: 14

cdr3_aa: CASRIGTSKGYTF
j_call: TRBJ1-2
v_call: TRBV28
clone_size: .
cdr3_length: 13

cdr3_aa: CASSPRTGHGNQPQHF
j_call: TRBJ1-5
v_call: TRBV21-1
clone_size: .
cdr3_length: 16

cdr3_aa: CASSAGGLADTQYF
j_call: TRBJ2-3
v_call: TRBV2
clone_size: .
cdr3_length: 14

cdr3_aa: CAWSRHTNTEAFF
j_call: TRBJ1-1
v_call: TRBV30
clone_size: .
cdr3_length: 13

cdr3_aa: CASSSGGWNTGELFF
j_call: TRBJ2-2
v_call: TRBV5-1
clone_size: .
cdr3_length: 15

cdr3_aa: CASSSMTVNEKLFF
j_call: TRBJ1-4
v_call: TRBV7-9
clone_size: .
cdr3_length: 14

cdr3_aa: CTSSQDSDSGSSYNEQFF
j_call: TRBJ2-1
v_call: TRBV1
clone_size: once
cdr3_length: 18

cdr3_aa: CSVRDSYNSPLHF
j_call: TRBJ1-6
v_call: TRBV29-1
clone_size: .
cdr3_length: 13

cdr3_aa: CASSPDRWTGFSTDTQYF
j_call: TRBJ2-3
v_call: TRBV9
clone_size: .
cdr3_length: 18

cdr3_aa: CASSPVGDPNTGELFF
j_call: TRBJ2-2
v_call: TRBV7-2
clone_size: .
cdr3_length: 16

cdr3_aa: CASSVTGTGVFDEQFF
j_call: TRBJ2-1
v_call: TRBV9
clone_size: .
cdr3_length: 16

cdr3_aa: CASGFTEAFF
j_call: TRBJ1-1
v_call: TRBV6-5
clone_size: .
cdr3_length: 10

cdr3_aa: CASSEGSDTQYF
j_call: TRBJ2-3
v_call: TRBV2
clone_size: .
cdr3_length: 12

cdr3_aa: CAWSTTGPTGEYF
j_call: TRBJ2-7
v_call: TRBV30
clone_size: .
cdr3_length: 13

cdr3_aa: CATSRWTPAAGGEAFF
j_call: TRBJ1-1
v_call: TRBV15
clone_size: .
cdr3_length: 16

cdr3_aa: CSARGQGSYEQYF
j_call: .
v_call: TRBV29-1
clone_size: .
cdr3_length: 13

cdr3_aa: CASSFGQPGVLGEKLFF
j_call: TRBJ1-4
v_call: TRBV7-9
clone_size: .
cdr3_length: 17

cdr3_aa: CASSPPPRQGSNQPQHF
j_call: TRBJ1-5
v_call: TRBV18
clone_size: few
cdr3_length: 17

cdr3_aa: CASSPQGSHYGYTF
j_call: TRBJ1-2
v_call: TRBV28
clone_size: .
cdr3_length: 14

cdr3_aa: CASSPLAGGSNTQYF
j_call: TRBJ2-3
v_call: TRBV5-1
clone_size: .
cdr3_length: 15

cdr3_aa: CASSVADQPQHF
j_call: TRBJ1-5
v_call: TRBV9
clone_size: few
cdr3_length: 12

cdr3_aa: CASSATGVFYEQYF
j_call: TRBJ2-7
v_call: TRBV19
clone_size: .
cdr3_length: 14

cdr3_aa: CASSLGHAGGADTQYF
j_call: TRBJ2-3
v_call: TRBV7-3
clone_size: .
cdr3_length: 16

cdr3_aa: CAWGAYNEQFF
j_call: TRBJ2-1
v_call: TRBV30
clone_size: .
cdr3_length: 11

cdr3_aa: CASSSPGRNPFEAFF
j_call: TRBJ1-1
v_call: TRBV27
clone_size: .
cdr3_length: 15

cdr3_aa: CASRPGQGTGEQYF
j_call: TRBJ2-7
v_call: TRBV6-1
clone_size: .
cdr3_length: 14

cdr3_aa: CASSRGQNTEAFF
j_call: TRBJ1-1
v_call: TRBV2
clone_size: .
cdr3_length: 13

cdr3_aa: CASSLTREREQYF
j_call: TRBJ2-5
v_call: TRBV7-3
clone_size: .
cdr3_length: 13

cdr3_aa: CASSDGNYGYTF
j_call: TRBJ1-2
v_call: TRBV5-1
clone_size: .
cdr3_length: 12

cdr3_aa: CAYDTHTQYF
j_call: TRBJ2-3
v_call: TRBV30
clone_size: .
cdr3_length: 10

cdr3_aa: CASSPVTGAYYGYTF
j_call: TRBJ1-2
v_call: TRBV28
clone_size: .
cdr3_length: 15

cdr3_aa: CASSSLAGTGYGYTF
j_call: TRBJ1-2
v_call: TRBV28
clone_size: .
cdr3_length: 15

cdr3_aa: CASSAGTANEKLFF
j_call: TRBJ1-4
v_call: TRBV9
clone_size: .
cdr3_length: 14

cdr3_aa: CASSAVGGDRWLNTIYF
j_call: TRBJ1-3
v_call: TRBV6-1
clone_size: .
cdr3_length: 17

cdr3_aa: CASSLAGVSYEQYF
j_call: TRBJ2-7
v_call: TRBV18
clone_size: .
cdr3_length: 14

cdr3_aa: CASSLGTGRGNQPQHF
j_call: TRBJ1-5
v_call: TRBV5-6
clone_size: few
cdr3_length: 16

cdr3_aa: CASTDQGRGYTEAFF
j_call: TRBJ1-1
v_call: TRBV28
clone_size: .
cdr3_length: 15

cdr3_aa: CASSPPQLSSYNEQFF
j_call: TRBJ2-1
v_call: TRBV18
clone_size: .
cdr3_length: 16

cdr3_aa: CASSFSSLAGDNEQLF
j_call: TRBJ2-1
v_call: TRBV28
clone_size: .
cdr3_length: 16

cdr3_aa: CASSGLSARWPGTEAFF
j_call: TRBJ1-1
v_call: TRBV9
clone_size: .
cdr3_length: 17

cdr3_aa: CASRLADNEETQYF
j_call: TRBJ2-5
v_call: TRBV5-4
clone_size: .
cdr3_length: 14

cdr3_aa: CASSLGYEQYF
j_call: TRBJ2-7
v_call: TRBV27
clone_size: .
cdr3_length: 11

cdr3_aa: CAISEPGTGVNTGELFF
j_call: TRBJ2-2
v_call: TRBV10-3
clone_size: .
cdr3_length: 17

cdr3_aa: CASSLSWASGELFF
j_call: TRBJ2-2
v_call: TRBV27
clone_size: .
cdr3_length: 14

cdr3_aa: CASSLSPAPTNGNTIYF
j_call: TRBJ1-3
v_call: TRBV5-1
clone_size: once
cdr3_length: 17

cdr3_aa: CASSLALAGYNEQFF
j_call: TRBJ2-1
v_call: TRBV5-1
clone_size: .
cdr3_length: 15

cdr3_aa: CASSRGPATLNEQFF
j_call: TRBJ2-1
v_call: TRBV7-3
clone_size: .
cdr3_length: 15

cdr3_aa: CASSPEGPYNEQFF
j_call: TRBJ2-1
v_call: TRBV11-2
clone_size: .
cdr3_length: 14

cdr3_aa: CASSPLGEQFF
j_call: TRBJ2-1
v_call: TRBV7-2
clone_size: .
cdr3_length: 11